The source of this T cell receptor beta chain is a study of blood T cell repertoires in COVID-19. Measured with immunoSEQ multiplex PCR; TCRdb has only the in-frame clones, and not every one. The top ten clones hold about 8% of a sample with a few hundred thousand clones, more than 70% of them seen once. Germline values: CDR1 SGHTA, CDR2 FQGNSA. The CDR3 length is 12 residues. V shed 5 bases and J shed 7 bases, with 9 bases lying between them. The chain combines TRBV7-2 with TRBJ2-1, with a possible D match to TRBD2 (5 bases). Sequenced: peripheral blood. The sequence derives from a woman aged 50 to 65 who had recovered from COVID-19. The CDR3 bases are TGTGCCAGCAGCGTCTGGGAGAATGAGCAGTTCTTC. Amino acid sequence: CASSVWENEQFF.